The sequence of this T cell receptor beta chain was determined in a study of cytomegalovirus exposure and HLA in healthy donors. 13 Jbeta primers and 60 Vbeta primers were used for the PCR. Sequencing used immunoSEQ multiplex PCR; TCRdb keeps in-frame clones, though not all of them. The table has approximately 130,000 clones, about 87% seen once. V lost 0 bases and J lost 4; bases outside the gene matches: 10. Germline CDR1 and CDR2: ENHRY and SYGVKD. The CDR3 sequence is 17 residues long. The receptor's source is a woman aged 25 to 39 in good health and CMV-seronegative. This chain uses TRBV10-3 with TRBJ2-3; 7 nucleotides line up with TRBD1. The specimen was PBMCs. The CDR3 DNA reads as TGTGCCATCAGTGAGTCTCCAGGGGGTAGTTGGGCAGATACGCAGTATTTT. This gives the protein CAISESPGGSWADTQYF.